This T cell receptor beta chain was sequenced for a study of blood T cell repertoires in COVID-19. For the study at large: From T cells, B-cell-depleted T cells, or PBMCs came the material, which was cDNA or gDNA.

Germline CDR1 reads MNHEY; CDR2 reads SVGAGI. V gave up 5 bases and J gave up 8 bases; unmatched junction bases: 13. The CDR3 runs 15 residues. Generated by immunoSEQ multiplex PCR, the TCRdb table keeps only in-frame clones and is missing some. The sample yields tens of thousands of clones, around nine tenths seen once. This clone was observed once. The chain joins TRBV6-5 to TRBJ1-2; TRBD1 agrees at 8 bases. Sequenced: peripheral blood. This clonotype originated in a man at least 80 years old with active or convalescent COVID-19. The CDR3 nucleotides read TGTGCCAGCAGTAACGATTTCGGGACAGGAGCCGGCTACACCTTC. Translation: CASSNDFGTGAGYTF.